This T cell receptor (beta chain) comes out of a study of blood T cell repertoires in COVID-19. TCRdb's copy holds only in-frame clones and misses some; the assay was immunoSEQ multiplex PCR. The sample records 95,000 to 100,000 clones, about 90% being singletons. Unmatched junction bases numbered 5, after V lost 0 bases and J lost 2 bases. The CDR3 runs 15 residues. Germline V gene data show CDR1 as SGHNT and CDR2 as YYREEE (reference sequence). This chain connects TRBV5-4 to TRBJ2-7; 7 bases line up with TRBD1. The receptor was derived from a woman aged 30 to 39 with acute or convalescent COVID-19. The source material was peripheral blood. The CDR3 bases are TGTGCCAGCAGCTTGGGGGGACAGATGACCTACGAGCAGTACTTC. The encoded protein is CASSLGGQMTYEQYF.